The 8 T cell receptor beta chains presented below share a single source sample, sequenced in a study of lymphopenia after photon versus proton radiotherapy. Produced via immunoSEQ multiplex PCR; TCRdb's table is partial and in-frame only. The table lists tens of thousands of clones, about 84% of them singletons. The sample consisted of peripheral blood, taken from a patient treated with proton-based radiotherapy. The receptors here all came from a woman in her 70s with pancreatic cancer.

The chain uses TRBV11-2 and TRBJ1-1; no definite D call. Germline V gene sequence: CDR1 SGHAT, CDR2 FQNNGV. CDR3 length equals 13 residues. Deletions cut 0 bases from V and 5 bases from J, with 7 bases between. The CDR3 DNA sequence: TGTGCCAGCAGCTTAGAGAGTTATACTGAAGCTTTCTTT. The encoded protein is CASSLESYTEAFF.

V usage is TRBV28 and J usage is TRBJ1-5; a possible D gene is TRBD1 (5 bases). The length of the CDR3 is 18 residues. V was trimmed by 8 bases and J by 6 bases, leaving 29 bases between them. Germline CDR1 MDHEN, CDR2 SYDVKM. CDR3 nucleotides: TGTGCCAGCGGACCTCCCCCGCGTGGGCCCGGCGGGGGTCAGCCCCAGCATTTT. It is translated as CASGPPPRGPGGGQPQHF.

By sample share, this clone is medium-sized. One end of the junction fails to match germline, which may point to a read error. V and J are TRBV7-9 and TRBJ2-7; D gene unclear. The CDR3 is 17 amino acids. Germline-derived CDR1 and CDR2 are SEHNR and FQNEAQ (reference sequence). CDR3 in DNA: TGTGCCAGCAGCCCAAGCTACGATCAGGCACCCTCCAACGAGCAGTACTTC. Translating gives CASSPSYDQAPSNEQYF. Full variable domain (rest looked up from reference TRBV7-9 and TRBJ2-7): DTGVSQNPRHKITKRGQNVTFRCDPISEHNRLYWYRQTLGQGPEFLTYFQNEAQLEKSRLLSDRFSAERPKGSFSTLEIQRTEQGDSAMYLCASSPSYDQAPSNEQYFGPGTRLTVT.

This chain's CDR3 is CASSQDPGVLGYPNEKLFF. The CDR3, as DNA: TGTGCCAGCAGCCAAGATCCCGGTGTTCTTGGATACCCTAATGAAAAACTGTTTTTT. V is TRBV4-2 and J is TRBJ1-4; no clear D gene. The germline V and J ends were trimmed by 0 bases and 3 bases, with 20 bases remaining between them. This CDR3 comprises 19 residues. Germline V gene data show CDR1 as LGHNA and CDR2 as YNFKEQ.

The genes are TRBV28 and TRBJ1-5; perhaps TRBD1 as D (6 bases). Germline V lookup: CDR1 MDHEN, CDR2 SYDVKM. V was trimmed by 5 bases and J by 5 bases, leaving 19 bases between them. The CDR3 totals 16 residues. The CDR3 is CASSPTTGLGDQPQHF. The CDR3 bases are TGTGCCAGCAGTCCCACTACAGGGTTGGGGGATCAGCCCCAGCATTTT.

As DNA, the CDR3 is TGTGCCAGTACCCCGACTCCGGCAGGGAATACGCAGTATTTT. As protein: CASTPTPAGNTQYF. The V gene is TRBV19, the J gene TRBJ2-3; a possible D gene is TRBD1 (5 bases). The CDR3 covers 14 residues. V gave up 7 bases and J gave up 7 bases, with 18 bases separating them. CDR1 and CDR2 (germline): LNHDA, SQIVND (reference sequence).

The rearrangement uses TRBV7-6 and TRBJ1-2, with D perhaps TRBD1 (5 bases). The CDR3 runs 13 residues. Germline V gives CDR1 SGHVS, CDR2 FNYEAQ. Trimming left V 5 bases short and J 5 bases short, with 12 bases between. CDR3 protein: CASSPGTVYGYTF. CDR3 nucleotides: TGTGCCAGCAGCCCCGGGACGGTGTATGGCTACACCTTC.

The chain combines TRBV7-9 with TRBJ1-1; D is uncertain. CDR3 length equals 15 residues. Germline V gene sequence: CDR1 SEHNR, CDR2 FQNEAQ (reference sequence). Trimming shortened V by 2 bases and J by 0 bases, and 10 bases separated the two germline ends. In DNA form, the CDR3 reads TGTGCCAGCAGCTTATTTGGCAGTTTGAACACTGAAGCTTTCTTT. This encodes CASSLFGSLNTEAFF.